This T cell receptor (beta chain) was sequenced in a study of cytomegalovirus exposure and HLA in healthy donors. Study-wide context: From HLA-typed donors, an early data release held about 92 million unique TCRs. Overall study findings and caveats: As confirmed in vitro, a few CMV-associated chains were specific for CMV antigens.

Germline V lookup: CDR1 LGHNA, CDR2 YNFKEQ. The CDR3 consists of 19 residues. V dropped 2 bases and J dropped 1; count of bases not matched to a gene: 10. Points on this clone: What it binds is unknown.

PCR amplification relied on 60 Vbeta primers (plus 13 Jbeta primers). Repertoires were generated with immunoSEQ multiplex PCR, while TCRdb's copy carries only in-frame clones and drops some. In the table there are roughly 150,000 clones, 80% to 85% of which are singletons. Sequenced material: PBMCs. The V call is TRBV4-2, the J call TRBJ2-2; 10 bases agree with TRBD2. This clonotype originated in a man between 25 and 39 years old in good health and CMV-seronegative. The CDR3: CASSQHGLADSMNTGELFF. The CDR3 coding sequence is TGTGCCAGCAGCCAACACGGACTAGCGGATTCAATGAACACCGGGGAGCTGTTTTTT.